The rows below give T cell receptor beta chains drawn from one sample of a study of T-cell reconstitution after alpha-beta-depleted transplantation in children. TCRdb used MiXCR to reprocess the PCR reads, holding one entry per CDR3 protein. This sample has 330,000 or so distinct CDR3 sequences, with around 10% found just once. This sample comprised PBMCs, obtained before TCRalphabeta/CD19-depleted stem cell transplant. The origin of the receptors is a boy under two years old with acute myeloid leukemia, due to receive a stem cell transplant. CDR3s include the opening cysteine and the closing phenylalanine or tryptophan. The D gene is left open where the match is weak. For some rows the clone size is stated as once, few or many, or as a class when expanded; others skip it.

j_gene: TRBJ1-1
d_gene: TRBD1
v_gene: TRBV29-1
abundance: many
CDR3nt: TGCAGCGTTGACAAGGGGGCAGGTGGAGCTTTCTTT
CDR3aa: CSVDKGAGGAFF

j_gene: TRBJ2-7
d_gene: TRBD1
v_gene: TRBV5-1
abundance: many
CDR3nt: TGCGCCAGCAGCTTGCCTTTGACCGGGACAGGGTTCCGCGAGCAGTACTTC
CDR3aa: CASSLPLTGTGFREQYF

j_gene: TRBJ1-2
d_gene: -
v_gene: TRBV28
abundance: few
CDR3nt: TGTGCCAGCAGAGGACGCCACTATGGCTACACCTTC
CDR3aa: CASRGRHYGYTF

j_gene: TRBJ2-4
d_gene: -
v_gene: TRBV3-1
abundance: -
CDR3nt: TGTGCCAGCAGCCAAGATCCGTGGGTGGGCAAAAACATTCAGTACTTC
CDR3aa: CASSQDPWVGKNIQYF

j_gene: TRBJ2-5
d_gene: TRBD2
v_gene: TRBV27
abundance: many
CDR3nt: TGTGCCAGCAGTAAGACCTCCCTCGGGTTAGCGGGAGAGACCCAGTACTTC
CDR3aa: CASSKTSLGLAGETQYF

j_gene: TRBJ2-2
d_gene: -
v_gene: TRBV20-1
abundance: -
CDR3nt: TGCAGTGCTAGTGACGGACTCCGAGGCACCGGGGAGCTGTTTTTT
CDR3aa: CSASDGLRGTGELFF

j_gene: TRBJ2-7
d_gene: TRBD2
v_gene: TRBV7-2
abundance: -
CDR3nt: TGTGCCAGCAGCGTATCCGGGACTAGCCCCTTCGAGCAGTACTTC
CDR3aa: CASSVSGTSPFEQYF

j_gene: TRBJ2-1
d_gene: TRBD2
v_gene: TRBV7-2
abundance: few
CDR3nt: TGTGCCACCGGGGGGGTCTACAATGAGCAGTTCTTC
CDR3aa: CATGGVYNEQFF

j_gene: TRBJ2-2
d_gene: TRBD2
v_gene: TRBV7-9
abundance: many
CDR3nt: TGTGCCAGCCGGGTAGCGGGAGCCACCGGGGAGCTGTTTTTT
CDR3aa: CASRVAGATGELFF

j_gene: TRBJ2-2
d_gene: -
v_gene: TRBV7-2
abundance: -
CDR3nt: TGTGCCAGCAGCTTCCAGGCAAACACCGGGGAGCTGTTTTTT
CDR3aa: CASSFQANTGELFF

j_gene: TRBJ2-1
d_gene: -
v_gene: TRBV12-3/TRBV12-4
abundance: many
CDR3nt: TGTGCCAGCAGTCCCTGGGCGACGGTCTACAATGAGCAGTTCTTC
CDR3aa: CASSPWATVYNEQFF

j_gene: TRBJ2-7
d_gene: -
v_gene: TRBV7-2
abundance: -
CDR3nt: TGTGCCAGCAGCTTAGATGTGGGAGGCGCTGGCGAGCAGTACTTC
CDR3aa: CASSLDVGGAGEQYF

j_gene: TRBJ1-6
d_gene: TRBD1
v_gene: TRBV6-2/TRBV6-3
abundance: many
CDR3nt: TGTGCCAGTACCGGGACAGGGAGTTATTCACCCCTCCACTTT
CDR3aa: CASTGTGSYSPLHF

j_gene: TRBJ1-6
d_gene: -
v_gene: TRBV7-2
abundance: many
CDR3nt: TGTGCCAGCAGCTTAGCACAGGGCTCACCCCTCCACTTT
CDR3aa: CASSLAQGSPLHF

j_gene: TRBJ1-4
d_gene: -
v_gene: TRBV2
abundance: few
CDR3nt: TGTGCCAGCAACGGGGGGAAACTGTTTTTT
CDR3aa: CASNGGKLFF

j_gene: TRBJ2-1
d_gene: -
v_gene: TRBV9
abundance: many
CDR3nt: TGTGCCAGCAGCCCCAGCGGGACAGTTCCTTGGGAGCAGTTCTTC
CDR3aa: CASSPSGTVPWEQFF

j_gene: TRBJ2-1
d_gene: -
v_gene: TRBV4-2
abundance: many
CDR3nt: TGTGCCAGCAGCCAAGCTAGCTTGGATGAGCAGTTCTTC
CDR3aa: CASSQASLDEQFF

j_gene: TRBJ2-2
d_gene: TRBD2
v_gene: TRBV5-1
abundance: few
CDR3nt: TGCGCCAGCAGCTTGGTGCTAGCGGGGGGGCCGGACACCGGGGAGCTGTTTTTT
CDR3aa: CASSLVLAGGPDTGELFF

j_gene: TRBJ2-7
d_gene: TRBD1
v_gene: TRBV18
abundance: few
CDR3nt: TGTGCCAGCTCAGCCACCGACAGGGCCTCCTACGAGCAGTACTTC
CDR3aa: CASSATDRASYEQYF

j_gene: TRBJ2-1
d_gene: -
v_gene: TRBV5-1
abundance: many
CDR3nt: TGCGCCAGCAGCTTGGTTGCGGGTGAGCAGTTCTTC
CDR3aa: CASSLVAGEQFF

j_gene: TRBJ1-5
d_gene: TRBD1
v_gene: TRBV28
abundance: many
CDR3nt: TGTGCCAGCAGTTTATACAGGGGAGATAGCAATCAGCCCCAGCATTTT
CDR3aa: CASSLYRGDSNQPQHF

j_gene: TRBJ2-7
d_gene: -
v_gene: TRBV5-1
abundance: -
CDR3nt: TGCGCCAGCAGCATTAAAACAGGGTCACACGACTACGAGCAGTACTTC
CDR3aa: CASSIKTGSHDYEQYF

j_gene: TRBJ2-5
d_gene: -
v_gene: TRBV12-5
abundance: -
CDR3nt: TGTGCTAGTGCCGGGGTACAGACCCAGTACTTC
CDR3aa: CASAGVQTQYF

j_gene: TRBJ2-4
d_gene: TRBD1
v_gene: TRBV12-3/TRBV12-4
abundance: many
CDR3nt: TGTGCCAGCAGTACCGGGACAGGGATAAAAAACATTCAGTACTTC
CDR3aa: CASSTGTGIKNIQYF

j_gene: TRBJ2-7
d_gene: -
v_gene: TRBV4-2
abundance: many
CDR3nt: TGTGCCAGCAGTCGGGACGGATTCTCCTACGAGCAGTACTTC
CDR3aa: CASSRDGFSYEQYF

j_gene: TRBJ2-7
d_gene: TRBD1
v_gene: TRBV7-9
abundance: many
CDR3nt: TGTGCCAGCAGCCCGACACTAGACAGGGGCGAGCAGTACTTC
CDR3aa: CASSPTLDRGEQYF

j_gene: TRBJ2-7
d_gene: -
v_gene: TRBV6-5
abundance: few
CDR3nt: TGTGCCAGCAGTTCGGACAGGGAGGGCTACGAGCAGTACTTC
CDR3aa: CASSSDREGYEQYF

j_gene: TRBJ1-5
d_gene: TRBD1
v_gene: TRBV7-8
abundance: many
CDR3nt: TGTGCCAGCAGCTTTAGTATTAACAGGGGGGAATATCAGCCCCAGCATTTT
CDR3aa: CASSFSINRGEYQPQHF

j_gene: TRBJ2-3
d_gene: TRBD2
v_gene: TRBV5-1
abundance: many
CDR3nt: TGCGCCAGCAGCTTTTTTCCTAGCGGGGGTAGCACAGATACGCAGTATTTT
CDR3aa: CASSFFPSGGSTDTQYF

j_gene: TRBJ2-3
d_gene: -
v_gene: TRBV4-3
abundance: few
CDR3nt: TGCGCCAGCAGCCAAGTAGGGACTAGCACAGATACGCAGTATTTT
CDR3aa: CASSQVGTSTDTQYF

j_gene: TRBJ2-3
d_gene: -
v_gene: TRBV3-1
abundance: -
CDR3nt: TGTGCCAGCAGCCGTGGAGTAACCGGCACAGATACGCAGTATTTT
CDR3aa: CASSRGVTGTDTQYF

j_gene: TRBJ2-7
d_gene: -
v_gene: TRBV30
abundance: few
CDR3nt: TGTGCCTGGATGTCGTCCTACGAGCAGTACTTC
CDR3aa: CAWMSSYEQYF

j_gene: TRBJ2-1
d_gene: TRBD2
v_gene: TRBV4-3
abundance: many
CDR3nt: TGCGCCAGCAGCCAAGGTCCCGGGGGGAGCTCCTACAATGAGCAGTTCTTC
CDR3aa: CASSQGPGGSSYNEQFF

j_gene: TRBJ2-7
d_gene: TRBD2
v_gene: TRBV5-1
abundance: many
CDR3nt: TGCGCCAGCAGCCCGGGACTAGCCGGGAGTTGGGGCGAGCAGTACTTC
CDR3aa: CASSPGLAGSWGEQYF

j_gene: TRBJ2-7
d_gene: -
v_gene: TRBV29-1
abundance: medium-sized
CDR3nt: TGCAGCGTTGGCGGGGCCTACGAGCAGTACTTC
CDR3aa: CSVGGAYEQYF

j_gene: TRBJ1-3
d_gene: -
v_gene: TRBV15
abundance: many
CDR3nt: TGTGCCACCAGCAGAGACAGGAGCTCTGGAAACACCATATATTTT
CDR3aa: CATSRDRSSGNTIYF

j_gene: TRBJ2-7
d_gene: TRBD1
v_gene: TRBV5-1
abundance: many
CDR3nt: TGCGCCAGCAGCTTGGCCGGGACAGAGTTTTACGAGCAGTACTTC
CDR3aa: CASSLAGTEFYEQYF

j_gene: TRBJ2-5
d_gene: TRBD2
v_gene: TRBV2
abundance: -
CDR3nt: TGTGCCAGCATTAAGCGGGAGCTTGAAGAGACCCAGTACTTC
CDR3aa: CASIKRELEETQYF

j_gene: TRBJ2-3
d_gene: TRBD1
v_gene: TRBV20-1
abundance: -
CDR3nt: TGCAGTGCGCACTATTACCAGGGGGCGGATACGCAGTATTTT
CDR3aa: CSAHYYQGADTQYF

j_gene: TRBJ2-7
d_gene: TRBD2
v_gene: TRBV20-1
abundance: -
CDR3nt: TGCAGTGCTACAAGCAGGCGGGAGTCTTCCTACGAGCAGTACTTC
CDR3aa: CSATSRRESSYEQYF

j_gene: TRBJ1-5
d_gene: TRBD1
v_gene: TRBV24-1
abundance: many
CDR3nt: TGTGCCACCAGTGATTACAGGGGTCAGCCCCAGCATTTT
CDR3aa: CATSDYRGQPQHF

j_gene: TRBJ2-4
d_gene: TRBD2
v_gene: TRBV20-1
abundance: many
CDR3nt: TGCAGTGCGAAGACTAGCAAATGGATTCAGTACTTC
CDR3aa: CSAKTSKWIQYF

j_gene: TRBJ2-3
d_gene: TRBD2
v_gene: TRBV6-2/TRBV6-3
abundance: few
CDR3nt: TGTGCCAGCAGTTACTGGGCTAGCGGGGGGGTTCCCGATGACACAGATACGCAGTATTTT
CDR3aa: CASSYWASGGVPDDTDTQYF

j_gene: TRBJ1-1
d_gene: -
v_gene: TRBV5-1
abundance: many
CDR3nt: TGCGCCAGCAGCAGGGTCGGCGGGAACACTGAAGCTTTCTTT
CDR3aa: CASSRVGGNTEAFF

j_gene: TRBJ2-7
d_gene: TRBD2
v_gene: TRBV7-9
abundance: few
CDR3nt: TGTGCCAGCAGTATAGCGGGAGTTGGCTACGAGCAGTACTTC
CDR3aa: CASSIAGVGYEQYF

j_gene: TRBJ2-1
d_gene: -
v_gene: TRBV12-3/TRBV12-4
abundance: few
CDR3nt: TGTGCCAGCAGTCCCCGGCACAAGGTTTACAATGAGCAGTTCTTC
CDR3aa: CASSPRHKVYNEQFF

j_gene: TRBJ1-4
d_gene: -
v_gene: TRBV25-1
abundance: many
CDR3nt: TGTGCCAGCAGTGAAGGACGGGAAAAACTGTTTTTT
CDR3aa: CASSEGREKLFF

j_gene: TRBJ2-2
d_gene: TRBD1
v_gene: TRBV29-1
abundance: many
CDR3nt: TGCAGCGTGGCATTACAGGGGACCGGGGAGCTGTTTTTT
CDR3aa: CSVALQGTGELFF

j_gene: TRBJ2-1
d_gene: -
v_gene: TRBV27
abundance: many
CDR3nt: TGTGCCAGCAGTCCGGGGTCCTACAATGAGCAGTTCTTC
CDR3aa: CASSPGSYNEQFF

j_gene: TRBJ1-1
d_gene: -
v_gene: TRBV15
abundance: -
CDR3nt: TGTGCCACCAGCAGCGTGGGGGAAGGGGTTGAAGCTTTCTTT
CDR3aa: CATSSVGEGVEAFF

j_gene: TRBJ2-7
d_gene: -
v_gene: TRBV3-1
abundance: many
CDR3nt: TGTGCCAGCAGCCAAGATCGGGACCCCTTCACCGAGCAGTACTTC
CDR3aa: CASSQDRDPFTEQYF

j_gene: TRBJ2-7
d_gene: -
v_gene: TRBV20-1
abundance: many
CDR3nt: TGCAGTGCTAGCGGGAGCTCGACAGGCCTGAGCTCCTACGAGCAGTACTTC
CDR3aa: CSASGSSTGLSSYEQYF

j_gene: TRBJ1-4
d_gene: -
v_gene: TRBV20-1
abundance: many
CDR3nt: TGCAGTGCTAGAGGCGGGGGAACTAATGAAAAACTGTTTTTT
CDR3aa: CSARGGGTNEKLFF

j_gene: TRBJ2-7
d_gene: TRBD2
v_gene: TRBV10-3
abundance: many
CDR3nt: TGTGCCATCAGTGAGCCTAGGGTGACTAGCGGGAGTATAAACTACGAGCAGTACTTC
CDR3aa: CAISEPRVTSGSINYEQYF

j_gene: TRBJ2-1
d_gene: TRBD1
v_gene: TRBV20-1
abundance: few
CDR3nt: TGCAGTGCTACAATTTCCGGGACAGGGCAGTTCTTC
CDR3aa: CSATISGTGQFF

j_gene: TRBJ1-1
d_gene: -
v_gene: TRBV27
abundance: many
CDR3nt: TGTGCCAGCAGTTTATCCTCCTTAGGTTGGAACACTGAAGCTTTCTTT
CDR3aa: CASSLSSLGWNTEAFF

j_gene: TRBJ2-7
d_gene: -
v_gene: TRBV28
abundance: many
CDR3nt: TGTGCCAGCACCGGGAGTATGGTCGAGCAGTACTTC
CDR3aa: CASTGSMVEQYF